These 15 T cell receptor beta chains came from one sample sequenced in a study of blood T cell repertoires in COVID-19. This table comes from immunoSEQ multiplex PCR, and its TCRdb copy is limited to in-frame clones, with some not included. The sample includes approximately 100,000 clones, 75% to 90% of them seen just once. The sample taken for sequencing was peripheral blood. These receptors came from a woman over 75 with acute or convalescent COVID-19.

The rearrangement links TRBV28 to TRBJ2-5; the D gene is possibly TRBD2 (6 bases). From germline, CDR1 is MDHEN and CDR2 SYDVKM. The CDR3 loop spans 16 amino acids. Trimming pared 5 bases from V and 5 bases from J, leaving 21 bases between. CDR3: CASSDSYPGVRETQYF. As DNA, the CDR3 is TGTGCCAGCAGTGATTCTTACCCGGGAGTTAGGGAGACCCAGTACTTC.

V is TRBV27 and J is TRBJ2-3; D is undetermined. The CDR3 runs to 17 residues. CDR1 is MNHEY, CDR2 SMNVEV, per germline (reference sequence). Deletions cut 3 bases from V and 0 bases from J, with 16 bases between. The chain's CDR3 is CASSLTPTPLSTDTQYF. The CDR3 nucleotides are TGTGCCAGCAGTTTGACTCCAACTCCCCTTAGCACAGATACGCAGTATTTT.

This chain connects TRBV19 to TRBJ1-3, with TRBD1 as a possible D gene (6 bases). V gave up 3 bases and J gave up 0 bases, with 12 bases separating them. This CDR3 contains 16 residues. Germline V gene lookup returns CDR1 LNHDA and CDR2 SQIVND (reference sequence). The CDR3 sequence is CASSIWTASSGNTIYF. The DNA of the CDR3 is TGTGCCAGTAGTATTTGGACAGCGAGCTCTGGAAACACCATATATTTT.

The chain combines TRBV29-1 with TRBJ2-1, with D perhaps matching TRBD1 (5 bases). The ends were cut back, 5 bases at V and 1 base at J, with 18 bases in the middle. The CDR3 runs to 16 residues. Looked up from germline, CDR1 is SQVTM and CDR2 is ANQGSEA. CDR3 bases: TGCAGCGTTCAGGACATGGGGCCCATTTCCTACAATGAGCAGTTCTTC. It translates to CSVQDMGPISYNEQFF.

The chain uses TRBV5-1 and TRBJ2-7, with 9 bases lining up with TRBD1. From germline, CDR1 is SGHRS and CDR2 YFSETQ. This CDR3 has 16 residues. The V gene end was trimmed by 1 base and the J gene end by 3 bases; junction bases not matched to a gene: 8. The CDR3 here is CASSLSFGQGIYEQYF. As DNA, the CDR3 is TGCGCCAGCAGCTTGTCTTTCGGACAGGGGATCTACGAGCAGTACTTC.

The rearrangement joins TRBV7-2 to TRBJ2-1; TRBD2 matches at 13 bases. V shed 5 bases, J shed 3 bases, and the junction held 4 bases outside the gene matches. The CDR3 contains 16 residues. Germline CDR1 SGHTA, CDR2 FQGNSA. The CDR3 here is CASSPRTSGGYNEQFF. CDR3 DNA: TGTGCCAGCAGCCCCCGGACTAGCGGGGGCTACAATGAGCAGTTCTTC.

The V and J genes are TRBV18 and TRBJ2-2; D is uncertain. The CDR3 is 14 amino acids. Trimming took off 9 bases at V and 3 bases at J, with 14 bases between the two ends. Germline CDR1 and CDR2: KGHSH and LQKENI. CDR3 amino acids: CASSNQVDTGELFF. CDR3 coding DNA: TGTGCCAGTTCAAACCAGGTGGACACCGGGGAGCTGTTTTTT.

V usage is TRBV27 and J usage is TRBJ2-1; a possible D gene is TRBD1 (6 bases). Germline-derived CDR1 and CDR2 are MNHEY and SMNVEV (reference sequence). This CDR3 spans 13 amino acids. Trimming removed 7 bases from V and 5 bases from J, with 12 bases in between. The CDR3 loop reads CASKPDRHNEQFF. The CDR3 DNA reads TGTGCCAGCAAACCGGACAGACACAATGAGCAGTTCTTC.

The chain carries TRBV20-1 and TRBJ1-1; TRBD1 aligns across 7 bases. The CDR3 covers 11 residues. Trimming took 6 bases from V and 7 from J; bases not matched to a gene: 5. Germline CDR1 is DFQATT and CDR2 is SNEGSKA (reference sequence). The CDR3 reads CSARGIGEAFF. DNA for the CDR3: TGCAGTGCCAGGGGGATCGGTGAAGCTTTCTTT.

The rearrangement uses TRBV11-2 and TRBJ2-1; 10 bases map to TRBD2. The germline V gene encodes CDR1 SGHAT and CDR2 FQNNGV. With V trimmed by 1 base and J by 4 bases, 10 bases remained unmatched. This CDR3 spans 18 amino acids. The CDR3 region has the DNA TGTGCCAGCAGCTTAGCACAAGCGGGGGGGAACCATTACAATGAGCAGTTCTTC. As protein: CASSLAQAGGNHYNEQFF. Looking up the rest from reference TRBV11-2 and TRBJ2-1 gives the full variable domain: EAGVAQSPRYKIIEKRQSVAFWCNPISGHATLYWYQQILGQGPKLLIQFQNNGVVDDSQLPKDRFSAERLKGVDSTLKIQPAKLEDSAVYLCASSLAQAGGNHYNEQFFGPGTRLTVL.

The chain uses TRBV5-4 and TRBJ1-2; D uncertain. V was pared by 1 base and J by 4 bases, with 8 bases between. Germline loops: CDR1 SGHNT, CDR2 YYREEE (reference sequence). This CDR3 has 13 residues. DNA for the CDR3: TGTGCCAGCAGCTTGAATTACGGCTATGGCTACACCTTC. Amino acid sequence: CASSLNYGYGYTF.

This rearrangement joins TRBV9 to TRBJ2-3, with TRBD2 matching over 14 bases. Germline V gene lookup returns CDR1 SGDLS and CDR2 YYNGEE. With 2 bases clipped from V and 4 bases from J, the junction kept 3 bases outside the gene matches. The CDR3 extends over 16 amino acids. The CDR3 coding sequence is TGTGCCAGCAGCGTCCCGACTAGCGGGGGGGCAGATACGCAGTATTTT. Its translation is CASSVPTSGGADTQYF.

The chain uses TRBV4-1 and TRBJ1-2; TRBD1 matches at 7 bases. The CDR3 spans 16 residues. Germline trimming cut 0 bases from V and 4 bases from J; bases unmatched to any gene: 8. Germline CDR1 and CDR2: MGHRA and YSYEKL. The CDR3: CASSQDIGGAVYGYTF. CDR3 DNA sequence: TGCGCCAGCAGCCAAGATATAGGGGGCGCAGTCTATGGCTACACCTTC.

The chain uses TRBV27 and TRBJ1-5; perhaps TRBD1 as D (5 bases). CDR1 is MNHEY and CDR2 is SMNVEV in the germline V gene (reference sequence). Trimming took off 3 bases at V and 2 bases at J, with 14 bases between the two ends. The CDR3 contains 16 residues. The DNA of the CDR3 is TGTGCCAGCAGTTTTATTTCCCCGGGGGGCAATCAGCCCCAGCATTTT. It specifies CASSFISPGGNQPQHF.

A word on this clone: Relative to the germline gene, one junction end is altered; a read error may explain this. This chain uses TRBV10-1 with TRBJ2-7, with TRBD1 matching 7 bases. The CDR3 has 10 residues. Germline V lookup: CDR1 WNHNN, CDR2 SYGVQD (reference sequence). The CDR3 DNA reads TGCGCCAGCAGGACAGGGTATGATCCCTTC. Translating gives CASRTGYDPF.